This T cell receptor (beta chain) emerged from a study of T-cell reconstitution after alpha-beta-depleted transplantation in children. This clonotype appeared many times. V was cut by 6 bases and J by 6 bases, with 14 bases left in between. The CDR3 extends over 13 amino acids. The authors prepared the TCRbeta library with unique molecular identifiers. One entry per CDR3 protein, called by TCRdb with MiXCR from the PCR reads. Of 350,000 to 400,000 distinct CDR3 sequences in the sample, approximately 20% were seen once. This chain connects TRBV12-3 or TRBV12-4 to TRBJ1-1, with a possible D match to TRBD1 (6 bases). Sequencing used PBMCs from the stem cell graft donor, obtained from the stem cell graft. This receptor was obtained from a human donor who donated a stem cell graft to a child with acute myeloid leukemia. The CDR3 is CASSRDTGSEAFF. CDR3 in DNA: TGTGCCAGCAGCCGTGATACAGGGTCTGAAGCTTTCTTT.